This T cell receptor (beta chain) was recovered during a study of PD-L1 blockade in urothelial cancer. Whole-study context: The patients first took atezolizumab in about 2014, receiving 1,200 mg intravenously every 3 weeks.

Using immunoSEQ multiplex PCR, the repertoire was profiled, and TCRdb retains in-frame clones only, with some absent. The sample consists of tens of thousands of clones, more than 70% of them appearing once. Comments on this clone: Its antigen is as yet unknown.

Described time point: pretreatment peripheral blood. Study-wide points: Clones that were tumor-associated expanded more in the blood of durable-benefit patients at 3 weeks.

In germline, CDR1 is MNHEY, CDR2 SMNVEV (reference sequence). The CDR3 sequence is 13 residues long. V shed 4 bases and J 9 bases; nucleotides not matched to a gene: 6. The sequenced sample was PBMCs, obtained around atezolizumab (anti-PD-L1) treatment. The sequence came from a woman at least 80 years old with urothelial cancer. The rearrangement joins TRBV27 to TRBJ2-1; 7 bases are a match to TRBD2. CDR3 nucleotide sequence: TGTGCCAGCAGTTGGGGGGAGGGCGGTGAGCAGTTCTTC. It specifies CASSWGEGGEQFF.